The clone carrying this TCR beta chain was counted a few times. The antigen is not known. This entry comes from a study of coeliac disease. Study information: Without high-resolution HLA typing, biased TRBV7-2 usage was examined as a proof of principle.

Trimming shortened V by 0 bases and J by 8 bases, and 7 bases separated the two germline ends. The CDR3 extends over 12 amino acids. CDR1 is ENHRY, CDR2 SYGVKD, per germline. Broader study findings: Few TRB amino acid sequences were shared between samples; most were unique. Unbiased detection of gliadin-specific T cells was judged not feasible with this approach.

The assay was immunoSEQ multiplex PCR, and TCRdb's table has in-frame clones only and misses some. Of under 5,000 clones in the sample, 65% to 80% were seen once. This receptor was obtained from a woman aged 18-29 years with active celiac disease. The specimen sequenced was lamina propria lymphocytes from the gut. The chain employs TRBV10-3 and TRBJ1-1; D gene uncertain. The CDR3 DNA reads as TGTGCCATCAGTGAGTCGGAGGTAGAAGCTTTCTTT. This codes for CAISESEVEAFF.